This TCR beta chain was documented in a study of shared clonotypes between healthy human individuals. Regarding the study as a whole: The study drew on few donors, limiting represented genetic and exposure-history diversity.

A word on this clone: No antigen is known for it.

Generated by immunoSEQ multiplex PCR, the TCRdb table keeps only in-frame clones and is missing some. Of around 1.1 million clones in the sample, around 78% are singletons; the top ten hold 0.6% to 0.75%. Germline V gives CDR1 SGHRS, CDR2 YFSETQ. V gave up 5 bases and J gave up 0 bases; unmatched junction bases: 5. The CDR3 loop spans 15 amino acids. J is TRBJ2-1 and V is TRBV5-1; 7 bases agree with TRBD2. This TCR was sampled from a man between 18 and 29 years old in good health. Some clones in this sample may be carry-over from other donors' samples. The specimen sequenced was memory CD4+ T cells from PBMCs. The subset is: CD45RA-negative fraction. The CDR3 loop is CASSPSGASYNEQFF. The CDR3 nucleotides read TGCGCCAGCAGTCCTAGCGGAGCCTCCTACAATGAGCAGTTCTTC.